This TCR beta chain was captured by sequencing in a study of T cells after yellow fever vaccination. About the study: Preparing low-cell-number fractions relied on SMART-Seq v4 Ultra Low Input. Points from the study as a whole: After the booster, 96% of CD4 and roughly nine tenths of CD8 primary-response clones were re-detected. The secondary response was weaker but peaked faster, day 5 versus 15.

The CDR3 has 12 amino acids. V lost 1 base and J 8 bases, leaving 8 bases between the germline ends. Synthesis of TCR cDNA relied on 5'RACE template switching, which attached a universal primer site and UMIs. TCRdb passed the 5' RACE reads through MiXCR, listing each CDR3 protein once. The table shows 300,000 or so distinct CDR3 sequences, with 4% occurring only once. As to this clonotype: Its antigen is not known.

The chain employs TRBV12-3 or TRBV12-4 and TRBJ1-2; D not resolved. The origin of this receptor is a man aged 18 to 35 who received the YFV17D yellow fever vaccine. The sequences come from PBMCs, collected 5 days after the yellow fever booster vaccination. The CDR3 protein is CASSLGVWGYTF. CDR3 nucleotides: TGTGCCAGCAGTTTAGGGGTGTGGGGCTACACCTTC.